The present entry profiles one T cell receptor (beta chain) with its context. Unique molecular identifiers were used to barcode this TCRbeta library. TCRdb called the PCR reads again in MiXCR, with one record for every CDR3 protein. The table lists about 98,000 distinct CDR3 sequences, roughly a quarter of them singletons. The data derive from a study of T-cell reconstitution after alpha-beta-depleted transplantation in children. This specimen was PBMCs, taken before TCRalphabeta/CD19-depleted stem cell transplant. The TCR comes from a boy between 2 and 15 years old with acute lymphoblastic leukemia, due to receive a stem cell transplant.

The chain's CDR3 is CRDGLAEGRSNEQFF. For the CDR3, the DNA is TGCAGGGATGGACTAGCGGAGGGTCGTAGCAATGAGCAGTTCTTC. The chain links TRBV20-1 to TRBJ2-1; 10 bases agree with TRBD2. The CDR3 runs to 15 residues. Per germline, CDR1 DFQATT and CDR2 SNEGSKA (reference sequence).